This T cell receptor beta chain came from a study of graft-versus-host responses after intestinal transplantation. Study as a whole: Recipients were given multivisceral, liver-intestinal, or isolated intestinal transplants. All of the recipients had induction that used anti-thymocyte globulin, then tacrolimus and steroids for approximately 3 years.

Sequencing used immunoSEQ multiplex PCR; TCRdb keeps in-frame clones, though not all of them. The table records 85,000 to 90,000 clones, over 80% of them present only once. On this clone itself: No antigen is known for it.

This CDR3 is built from 17 residues. CDR1 PRHDT and CDR2 FYEKMQ come from the germline V gene (reference sequence). V gave up 5 bases and J gave up 0 bases; unmatched junction bases: 8. Study-level findings and limits: Analysis identified GvH clones in recipient marrow, with some appearing first in ileum or blood. In patients with graft-donor T cell macrochimerism, allograft graft-versus-host to host-versus-graft clonal ratios were high.

The chain has TRBV13 and TRBJ2-7; the match to TRBD2 covers 12 bases. The receptor was isolated from a human donor who received an intestinal transplant. Sequencing used unstimulated CD8+ T cells sorted from spleen or lymph node cells, obtained before intestinal transplant. For the CDR3, the DNA is TGTGCCAGCAGCCCCCCCGGGACTAGCGGGCCCTCCTACGAGCAGTACTTC. This gives the protein CASSPPGTSGPSYEQYF.